This T cell receptor beta chain is from a study of metastatic and nonmetastatic thyroid tumors (dated by TCRdb to about 2020). Concerning the study at large: Repertoires from peripheral blood and from tumor or nodule tissue samples of malignant and benign thyroid patients were compared.

Points the paper makes about the study in general: In both blood and tumor samples, TCR beta diversity was reported to be significantly higher in malignant tumors than in benign nodules.

Remarks on this clone: Its antigen is currently not known. No base qualities exist here, and no much larger clone lies one base off it.

The method was PCR. The reads were generated on an Illumina HiSeq 4000. High-throughput sequencing was used to profile the TCR beta-chain CDR3 region of every patient. On the study's bioinformatics: Drawing on CDR3 differences between clinicopathological groups, the researchers built a classifier meant to tell apart patients with distant-metastatic papillary thyroid cancer. To measure repertoire diversity the researchers used the Shannon index, while the Morisita-Horn index served to gauge how similar the tumor and blood repertoires were. Clones were called with MiXCR by TCRdb after fastp trimmed the public reads at Q25, and only in-frame beta chains were retained. TCRdb, not the original authors, processed these V and J calls. For this sample there are 60,000 or so clones; 30% appear just once. The ten largest make up more than 15% of the sample. In the germline V gene, CDR1 corresponds to MGHDK and CDR2 to SYGVNS. The trim is 4 bases for V and 3 bases for J, with a gap of 7 bases between the germline ends. Reading from cysteine to phenylalanine, the CDR3 counts 12 amino acids. Only CDR3 DNA remains: 36 bases, in frame from the first base.

No treatment had been received by any patient before thyroid surgery. Using T-cell receptor beta sequencing, the researchers looked back retrospectively at clinical samples from patients, gathered between about 2012 and 2019. Sequencing was done on a sample of blood. This TCR was sampled from a female donor with papillary thyroid cancer or a benign thyroid nodule (not recorded which). Some clones in this sample may be carry-over from other donors' samples. The rearrangement joined TRBV25-1 to TRBJ2-7, with the D gene not clear enough to name. The CDR3 reads CASSAGVYEQYF. The nucleotide sequence is given as TGTGCCAGCAGTGCTGGGGTCTACGAGCAGTACTTC.